The 9 T cell receptor beta chains in this list originate from one sample, sequenced in a study of CXCR3-negative and CXCR3-positive naive CD8 T cells (dated by TCRdb to between 2018 and 2021). Paper-wide results and their limitations: TRB CDR3s from CXCR3-positive naive cells showed higher hydrophobicity (lower Kidera factor 4), lower energy, and higher strength and volume indices than CXCR3-negative naive cells.

Sequencing used a NextSeq 550. The Human TCR Profiling Kit (MiLaboratory) was used to prepare UMI-labeled 5' RACE TRB cDNA libraries. TCRdb reprocessed the public reads and reports one entry per CDR3 protein sequence, without DNA. The sample's clone listing holds roughly 110,000 distinct CDR3 sequences. The ten largest clonotypes hold approximately 0.36% of the sample. The antigens of these receptors remain unknown. The sequencing input was naive CXCR3+ CD8+ T cells from blood. The cell subset or site label on this specimen signifies: CD45RO-CCR7+CD27+CD95- naive CD8+ T cells expressing CXCR3 (TNR3+). Receptors were obtained from a human donor in good health. Some clones in this sample may be carry-over from other donors' samples.

This chain joins TRBV13 and TRBJ1-2. CDR3 length: 14 residues. Germline CDR1 PRHDT, CDR2 FYEKMQ (reference sequence). The CDR3 region is CASSLGNDNYGYTF.

The gene calls are TRBV29-1 and TRBJ2-2; there is no DNA to check the TCRdb D call of TRBD2. CDR1 and CDR2 from the germline V gene are SQVTM and ANQGSEA. CDR3 length equals 14 residues. The CDR3 reads CSVPGLAPTGELFF.

The chain uses TRBV27 and TRBJ2-1. Looked up from germline, CDR1 is MNHEY and CDR2 is SMNVEV (reference sequence). There are 15 residues in the CDR3. Here the CDR3 reads CASSFQHQIYNEQFF.

V and J are TRBV28 and TRBJ2-1; no DNA is available, so the TRBD1 call from TCRdb remains unchecked. This CDR3 contains 15 residues. In germline, CDR1 is MDHEN, CDR2 SYDVKM. CDR3 residues: CASKDRGVLYNEQFF.

J is TRBJ2-7 and V is TRBV10-3; the TRBD1 assignment by TCRdb is unverifiable without DNA. The CDR3 spans 13 residues. From germline, CDR1 is ENHRY and CDR2 SYGVKD. CDR3 region: CATSGTGAYEQYF.

V gene TRBV4-2 combines with J gene TRBJ2-2; TCRdb lists TRBD2, though no DNA is available to test this call. The CDR3 sequence is 18 residues long. Germline assignment: CDR1 LGHNA and CDR2 YNFKEQ. CDR3 region: CASSQASSGGAPSGELFF.

V gene TRBV28 combines with J gene TRBJ2-3; TCRdb's D call, TRBD2, is unchecked because there is no DNA. This CDR3 has 13 residues. In germline, CDR1 is MDHEN, CDR2 SYDVKM. CDR3 sequence reads: CASSLNRDYTQYF. The variable domain in full, completed from reference TRBV28 and TRBJ2-3, reads DVKVTQSSRYLVKRTGEKVFLECVQDMDHENMFWYRQDPGLGLRLIYFSYDVKMKEKGDIPEGYSVSREKKERFSLILESASTNQTSMYLCASSLNRDYTQYFGPGTRLTVL.

Here the CDR3 reads CASSSRGFTGELFF. The V gene is TRBV7-9, the J gene TRBJ2-2; the TCRdb D gene call, TRBD1, has no DNA to confirm it. The CDR3 is 14 amino acids. Germline CDR1 SEHNR, CDR2 FQNEAQ (reference sequence).

V gene TRBV15 combines with J gene TRBJ2-7; with no DNA, the TCRdb D assignment of TRBD2 cannot be verified. From germline, CDR1 is LNHNV and CDR2 YYDKDF (reference sequence). The CDR3 runs to 13 residues. This CDR3 reads CATSRARWPEQYF.